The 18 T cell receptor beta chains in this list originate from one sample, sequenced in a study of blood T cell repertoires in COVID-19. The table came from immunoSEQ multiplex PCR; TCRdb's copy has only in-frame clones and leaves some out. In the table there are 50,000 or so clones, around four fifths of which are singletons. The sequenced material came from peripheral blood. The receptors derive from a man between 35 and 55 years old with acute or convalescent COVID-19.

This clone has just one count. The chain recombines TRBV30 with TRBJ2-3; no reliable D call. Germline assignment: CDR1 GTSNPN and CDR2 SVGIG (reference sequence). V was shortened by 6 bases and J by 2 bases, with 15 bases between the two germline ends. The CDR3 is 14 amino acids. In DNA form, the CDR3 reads TGTGCCTGCTACCCCATAGGAGCCACAGATACGCAGTATTTT. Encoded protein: CACYPIGATDTQYF.

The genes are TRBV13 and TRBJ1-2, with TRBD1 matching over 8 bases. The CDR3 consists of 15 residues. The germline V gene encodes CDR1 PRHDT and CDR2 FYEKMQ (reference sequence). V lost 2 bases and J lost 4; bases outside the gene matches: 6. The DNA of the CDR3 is TGTGCCAGCAGCTTAAGGACAGGGACTCCCTATGGCTACACCTTC. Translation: CASSLRTGTPYGYTF.

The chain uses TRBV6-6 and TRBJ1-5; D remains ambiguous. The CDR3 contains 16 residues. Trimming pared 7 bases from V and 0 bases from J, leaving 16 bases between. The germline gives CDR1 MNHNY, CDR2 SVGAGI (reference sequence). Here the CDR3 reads CASKSQALYSNQPQHF. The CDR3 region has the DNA TGTGCCAGCAAAAGCCAGGCTCTCTATAGCAATCAGCCCCAGCATTTT.

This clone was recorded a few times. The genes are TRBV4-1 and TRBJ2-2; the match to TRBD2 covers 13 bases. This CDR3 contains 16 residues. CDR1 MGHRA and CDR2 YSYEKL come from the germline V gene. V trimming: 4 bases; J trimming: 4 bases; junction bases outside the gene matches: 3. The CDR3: CASSPWTSGSTGELFF. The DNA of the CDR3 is TGCGCCAGCAGCCCTTGGACTAGCGGGAGCACCGGGGAGCTGTTTTTT.

The CDR3: CASSSIQVGTTEAFF. The CDR3 DNA follows: TGTGCCAGCAGCTCCATCCAGGTAGGAACCACTGAAGCTTTCTTT. The V call is TRBV7-9, the J call TRBJ1-1, with no clear D. Germline CDR1 SEHNR, CDR2 FQNEAQ (reference sequence). This CDR3 has 15 amino acids. Trimming removed 4 bases at V and 4 bases at J, with 16 bases between. Based on the CDR3 plus reference TRBV7-9 and TRBJ1-1, the full variable domain is DTGVSQNPRHKITKRGQNVTFRCDPISEHNRLYWYRQTLGQGPEFLTYFQNEAQLEKSRLLSDRFSAERPKGSFSTLEIQRTEQGDSAMYLCASSSIQVGTTEAFFGQGTRLTVV.

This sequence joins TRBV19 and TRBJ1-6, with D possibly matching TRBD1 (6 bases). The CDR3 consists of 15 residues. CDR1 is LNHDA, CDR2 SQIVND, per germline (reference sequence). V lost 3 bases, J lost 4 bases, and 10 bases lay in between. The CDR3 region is CASSIIGQYNSPLHF. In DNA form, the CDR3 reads TGTGCCAGTAGTATCATTGGACAGTATAATTCACCCCTCCACTTT.

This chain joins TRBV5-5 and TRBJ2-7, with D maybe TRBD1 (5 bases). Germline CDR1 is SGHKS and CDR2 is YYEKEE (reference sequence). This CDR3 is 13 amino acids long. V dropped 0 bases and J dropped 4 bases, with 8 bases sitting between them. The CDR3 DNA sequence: TGTGCCAGCAGCTTGGCCCCAGGGTACGAGCAGTACTTC. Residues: CASSLAPGYEQYF.

The CDR3 protein is CSASPGGSGNQPQHF. CDR3 in DNA: TGCAGTGCTAGTCCTGGGGGGTCTGGGAATCAGCCCCAGCATTTT. V is TRBV20-1 and J is TRBJ1-5; D perhaps matches TRBD1 (5 bases). Germline V gene lookup returns CDR1 DFQATT and CDR2 SNEGSKA (reference sequence). Trimming left V 3 bases short and J 4 bases short, with 16 bases between. CDR3 length: 15 residues.

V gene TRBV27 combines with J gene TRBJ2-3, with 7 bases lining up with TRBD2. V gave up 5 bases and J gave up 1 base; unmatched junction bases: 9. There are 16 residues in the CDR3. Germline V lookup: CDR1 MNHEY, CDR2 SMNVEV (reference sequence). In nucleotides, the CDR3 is TGTGCCAGCAGTAAAAGACTAGCTCAGGGCACAGATACGCAGTATTTT. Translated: CASSKRLAQGTDTQYF.

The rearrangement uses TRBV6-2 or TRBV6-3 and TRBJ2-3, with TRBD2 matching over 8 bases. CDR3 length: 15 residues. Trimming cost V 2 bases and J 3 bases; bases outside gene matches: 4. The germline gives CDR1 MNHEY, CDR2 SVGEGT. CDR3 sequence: CASSYGRGGTDTQYF. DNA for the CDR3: TGTGCCAGCAGTTACGGACGGGGGGGAACAGATACGCAGTATTTT.

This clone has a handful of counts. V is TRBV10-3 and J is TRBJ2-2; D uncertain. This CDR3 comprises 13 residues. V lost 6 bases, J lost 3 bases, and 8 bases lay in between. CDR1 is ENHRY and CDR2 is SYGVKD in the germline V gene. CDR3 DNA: TGTGCCATCAGGGCGGAGTACACCGGGGAGCTGTTTTTT. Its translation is CAIRAEYTGELFF.

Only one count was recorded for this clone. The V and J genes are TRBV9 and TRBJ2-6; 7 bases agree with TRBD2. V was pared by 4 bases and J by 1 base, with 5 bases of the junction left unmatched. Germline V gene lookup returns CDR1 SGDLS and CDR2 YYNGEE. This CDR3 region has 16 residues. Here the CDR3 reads CASSPREGSGANVLTF. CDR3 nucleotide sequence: TGTGCCAGCAGCCCTAGGGAGGGGTCTGGGGCCAACGTCCTGACTTTC.

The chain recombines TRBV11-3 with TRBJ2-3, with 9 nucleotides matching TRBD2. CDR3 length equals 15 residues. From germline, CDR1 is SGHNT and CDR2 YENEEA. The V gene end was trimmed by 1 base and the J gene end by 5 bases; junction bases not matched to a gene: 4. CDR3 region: CASSLGRGGQDTQYF. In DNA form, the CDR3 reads TGTGCCAGCAGCTTAGGGCGGGGGGGCCAAGATACGCAGTATTTT.

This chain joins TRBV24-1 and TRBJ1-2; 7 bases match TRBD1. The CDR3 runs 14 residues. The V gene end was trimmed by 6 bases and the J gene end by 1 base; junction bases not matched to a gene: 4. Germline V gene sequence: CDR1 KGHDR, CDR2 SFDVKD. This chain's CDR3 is CATSRGGLNYGYTF. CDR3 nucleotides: TGTGCCACCAGTCGAGGGGGCCTTAACTATGGCTACACCTTC.

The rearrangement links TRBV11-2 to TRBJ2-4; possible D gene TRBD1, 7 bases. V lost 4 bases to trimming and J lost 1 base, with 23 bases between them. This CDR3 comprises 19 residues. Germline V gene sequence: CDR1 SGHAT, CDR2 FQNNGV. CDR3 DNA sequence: TGTGCCAGCAGCTCCTACAGGAGGGGGCCCTCCTTGGCCAAAAACATTCAGTACTTC. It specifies CASSSYRRGPSLAKNIQYF.

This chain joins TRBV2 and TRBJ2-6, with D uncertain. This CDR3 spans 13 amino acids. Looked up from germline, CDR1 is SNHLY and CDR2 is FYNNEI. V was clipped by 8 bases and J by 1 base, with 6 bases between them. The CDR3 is CASVMSGANVLTF. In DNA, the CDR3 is TGTGCCAGCGTAATGTCTGGGGCCAACGTCCTGACTTTC.

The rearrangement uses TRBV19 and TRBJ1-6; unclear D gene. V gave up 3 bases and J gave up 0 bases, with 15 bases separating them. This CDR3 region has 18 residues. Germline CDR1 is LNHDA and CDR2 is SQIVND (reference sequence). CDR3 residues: CASSIGQVIGSYNSPLHF. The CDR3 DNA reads TGTGCCAGTAGTATTGGGCAGGTCATCGGCTCCTATAATTCACCCCTCCACTTT.

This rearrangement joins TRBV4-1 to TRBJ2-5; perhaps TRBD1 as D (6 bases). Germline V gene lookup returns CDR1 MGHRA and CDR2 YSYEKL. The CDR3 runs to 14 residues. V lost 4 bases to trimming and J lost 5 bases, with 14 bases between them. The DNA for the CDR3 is TGCGCCAGCAGCCCAGGGGTCCGTGGGGAGACCCAGTACTTC. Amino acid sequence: CASSPGVRGETQYF.